These T cell receptor beta chains were read from a single sample in a study of cytomegalovirus exposure and HLA in healthy donors. Repertoires were generated with immunoSEQ multiplex PCR, while TCRdb's copy carries only in-frame clones and drops some. The sample contains about 150,000 clones, around 57% of which appear only once. Sequenced input: PBMCs. These TCRs come from a male donor in good health and CMV-seronegative. The conserved cysteine and the conserved F or W are not part of the CDR3 here.

CDR3	V
ASSPRSSSTDTQY	TRBV2
ASSYGQGVGNTIY	TRBV28
ASSFQTGTSSEQY	TRBV7-2
ASSPRQGVDEKLF	TRBV5-1
ASSMGGGRPAYGYT	TRBV7-9
ASSAGGGYTGELF	TRBV9
ASRRDRGRETQY	TRBV2
ATFEPGLYQGLANYGYT	TRBV10-3
ASSVRTGPGYGYT	TRBV6-1
ASSEGALSGNTIY	TRBV2
ASSLSIFRGGSNQPQH	TRBV28
ASTLEASGGLIRETQY	TRBV4-1
ASSLGTIANYGYT	TRBV5-1
AISEQVSNTEAF	TRBV10-3
ASSLTGDSNQPQH	TRBV28
ASSVGPQLHNEQF	TRBV9
ASTLGLAVTYEQY	TRBV9
ASSLQGAGQPQH	TRBV13
ASSFGVPNTEAF	TRBV7-9
ASSQQQNYGYT	TRBV27
ASSVNHENDQPQH	TRBV6-5
ASRFSGDTQY	TRBV11-2
ARQETQY	TRBV21-1
ASSFGTGGSWDTEAF	TRBV5-5
ASTPTGVGGELF	TRBV19
ASSRQGYNTGELF	TRBV14
ASSLTGNPKTSPLH	TRBV7-3
ASSLVGTSYTDTQY	TRBV11-2